This T cell receptor beta chain was sequenced during a study of T cell repertoires in cytomegalovirus infection (dated by TCRdb to between 2018 and 2021). The study in broad terms: Peptide stimulations targeted recently identified HLA-C-restricted CMV epitopes, whose presentation resists viral immunomodulation, together with well-studied HLA-B-restricted epitopes. The HLA type of each donor mattered for the analysis, because public TCR beta signatures pointed to carriage of CMV infection along with the matching HLA type. Broader findings and caveats from the paper: In both this cohort and an independent cohort of 300 to 450 donors, the cumulative frequency of public TCR beta family members distinguished carriers of CMV infection plus the relevant HLA type. The ex vivo response was dominated by HLA-C-restricted CMV-specific TCR beta clonotypes, and the single most frequent clonotype in two of eight donors was supplied by these HLA-C-restricted clonotypes.

Concerning this clonotype: It lacks a known antigen. No clone much larger than this one lies a single base away; base qualities are absent.

The listed sequencing device is Illumina HiSeq 1500. TCRdb handled the public reads itself, with Q25 trimming in fastp and clone calling in MiXCR, and kept productive beta chains. Records with the same CDR3 protein are collapsed into one entry carrying the most frequent genes and DNA. The sample table records roughly 350,000 distinct CDR3 sequences; approximately 35% of these occur just once. Roughly 14% of the sample rests with the top ten. Read against the paper, the sample's treatment or condition label means: in vitro stimulation with specific CMV peptide epitopes to enrich CMV-specific T cells. From the cysteine through the valine, the CDR3 covers 13 amino acids. Left in the record is the CDR3 DNA by itself, 39 bases read in frame from the first base. CDR1 and CDR2, looked up from the germline V gene, are MNHNS and SASEGT. The junction carries 10 bases between V and J, which are trimmed by 2 bases and 5 bases respectively.

Specimen: cultured PBMCs, collected from culture after CMV antigen stimulation. The chain joins TRBV6-1 to TRBJ2-7; the D segment could be TRBD1, given 5 matching bases. The sequence came from a human donor in good health (CMV status not recorded). Some clones in this sample may be carry-over from other donors' samples. The CDR3 corresponds to CASSEIARDEQYV. The sequence in DNA is TGTGCCAGCAGTGAAATCGCCAGGGACGAGCAGTACGTC.